This T cell receptor beta chain originates from a study of PD-1 blockade in classical Hodgkin lymphoma. Regarding the study as a whole: Significantly greater TCR diversity emerged by C4D1 in CD4+ cells but not CD8+ cells.

Profiling relied on immunoSEQ multiplex PCR, and the TCRdb table lists in-frame clones only, not all of them. The top ten hold around a third of the sample, which has approximately 34,000 clones, 75% to 85% seen once. The germline CDR1 and CDR2 sequences are MNHEY and SVGAGI. CDR3 length: 14 amino acids. The V end lost 7 bases, the J end lost 5 bases, and 18 bases lay between the germline ends. To note about this clone: Its specificity is not known.

The patients all showed relapse after autologous stem cell transplantation, while their brentuximab vedotin exposure varied. The sequence came from a human donor with classical Hodgkin lymphoma. The chain combines TRBV6-5 with TRBJ2-7, with D hard to call. This sample comprised peripheral blood mononuclear cells (PBMCs), obtained at baseline. The CDR3 DNA follows: TGTGCCAGCACTAGACCCGACACCCCTAACGAGCAGTACTTC. Its protein is CASTRPDTPNEQYF.